Below are 6 T cell receptor beta chains sequenced from a single sample in a study of shared clonotypes between healthy human individuals. Profiling relied on immunoSEQ multiplex PCR, and the TCRdb table lists in-frame clones only, not all of them. The table lists roughly 640,000 clones, about 74% of them singletons. Sequencing used memory CD4+ T cells sorted from blood. Noted subset: CD45RA-negative fraction. These receptors originate from a woman in her twenties or thirties in good health.

V gene TRBV15 combines with J gene TRBJ1-5; D gene uncertain. Germline values: CDR1 LNHNV, CDR2 YYDKDF (reference sequence). The V gene lost 8 bases and the J gene lost 5 bases, with 10 bases spanning the gap. This CDR3 spans 12 amino acids. The DNA for the CDR3 is TGTGCCACCTCAGAGGTGGATCAGCCCCAGCATTTT. Protein sequence: CATSEVDQPQHF.

The chain employs TRBV6-1 and TRBJ2-3; possibly TRBD2 for D (5 bases). Between the trimmed V and J ends, which lost 5 bases and 0 bases, there was a span of 9 bases. CDR1 and CDR2 (germline): MNHNS, SASEGT. The CDR3 spans 14 residues. In DNA form, the CDR3 reads TGTGCCAGCAGTCCTCGGACTAGCACAGATACGCAGTATTTT. It yields the protein CASSPRTSTDTQYF.

The V call is TRBV18, the J call TRBJ2-3; no reliable D call. Trimming stripped 3 bases from V and 0 bases from J, with 7 bases between. Looked up from germline, CDR1 is KGHSH and CDR2 is LQKENI. The CDR3 covers 14 residues. This CDR3 is CASSPQTSTDTQYF. The CDR3 DNA sequence: TGTGCCAGCTCACCGCAGACTAGCACAGATACGCAGTATTTT.

The chain is built from TRBV19 and TRBJ2-3; D possibly corresponds to TRBD1 (5 bases). Trimming shortened V by 4 bases and J by 1 base, and 15 bases separated the two germline ends. Germline CDR1 is LNHDA and CDR2 is SQIVND (reference sequence). The CDR3 loop spans 16 amino acids. CDR3: CASSNGALLGTDTQYF. CDR3 sequence (DNA): TGTGCCAGTAGTAATGGGGCCCTACTCGGCACAGATACGCAGTATTTT.

V is TRBV19 and J is TRBJ2-1; D may match TRBD1 or TRBD2 (6 bases each). Germline-derived CDR1 and CDR2 are LNHDA and SQIVND (reference sequence). The CDR3 length is 16 residues. Trimming pared 1 base from V and 6 bases from J, leaving 16 bases between. This chain's CDR3 is CASSIVWDGGLNEQFF. The CDR3 bases are TGTGCCAGTAGTATAGTTTGGGACGGGGGCCTCAATGAGCAGTTCTTC.

This clone was picked up a small number of times. The genes are TRBV18 and TRBJ2-3; D is possibly TRBD2 (6 bases). This CDR3 comprises 15 residues. Germline V CDR1 and CDR2: KGHSH, LQKENI. The V end lost 3 bases, the J end lost 5 bases, and 15 bases lay between the germline ends. The CDR3 DNA follows: TGTGCCAGCTCACCTGCGGATTTGGGGGGAGATACGCAGTATTTT. Translating gives CASSPADLGGDTQYF.